Listed below are T cell receptor beta chains from one sample, sequenced in a study of blood T cell repertoires in COVID-19. Sequencing was performed with immunoSEQ multiplex PCR; in TCRdb, only in-frame clones are kept and a portion is missing. The sample includes some 240,000 clones, around 84% of them seen just once. The sample was peripheral blood. These TCRs come from a human donor in a cohort sampled during active COVID-19. The CDR3 runs from the conserved cysteine through the conserved F or W. Fields, in order: D gene, CDR3 length, clone size, V gene, J gene, CDR3 protein, CDR3 DNA. A D gene is named only where the DNA matches it firmly. Some rows have no size entry. The others give once, few or many, or a class for an expanded clone.

D: NA
length: 17
size: few
V: TRBV5-1
J: TRBJ1-1
CDR3: CASSLRGGASGNTEAFF
DNA: TGCGCCAGCAGCCTAAGAGGGGGGGCCTCAGGGAACACTGAAGCTTTCTTT

D: TRBD1
length: 14
size: NA
V: TRBV18
J: TRBJ1-1
CDR3: CASSPGQGEAEAFF
DNA: TGTGCCAGCTCACCGGGCCAGGGGGAGGCTGAAGCTTTCTTT

D: NA
length: 13
size: NA
V: TRBV28
J: TRBJ2-7
CDR3: CASSNRFTDEQYF
DNA: TGTGCCAGCAGTAACAGGTTCACGGACGAGCAGTACTTC

D: NA
length: 15
size: NA
V: TRBV7-3
J: TRBJ2-1
CDR3: CASSFRGATLNEQFF
DNA: TGTGCCAGCAGCTTCCGGGGGGCTACACTCAATGAGCAGTTCTTC

D: NA
length: 16
size: NA
V: TRBV6-2/TRBV6-3
J: TRBJ1-2
CDR3: CASSYRDQRKGYGYTF
DNA: TGTGCCAGCAGTTACCGGGATCAGAGGAAAGGCTATGGCTACACCTTC

D: NA
length: 14
size: many
V: TRBV18
J: TRBJ1-6
CDR3: CASSPTAAGSPLHF
DNA: TGTGCCAGCTCACCAACGGCAGCGGGATCACCCCTCCACTTT

D: NA
length: 13
size: NA
V: TRBV9
J: TRBJ2-5
CDR3: CASSVELEETQYF
DNA: TGTGCCAGCAGCGTAGAACTAGAAGAGACCCAGTACTTC

D: TRBD1
length: 13
size: NA
V: TRBV7-9
J: TRBJ1-1
CDR3: CASNRGLNTEAFF
DNA: TGTGCCAGCAACAGGGGACTGAACACTGAAGCTTTCTTT

D: TRBD2
length: 18
size: NA
V: TRBV4-2
J: TRBJ2-5
CDR3: CASSQDPQTSGDWGTQYF
DNA: TGTGCCAGCAGCCAAGATCCCCAGACTAGCGGGGATTGGGGGACCCAGTACTTC

D: TRBD2
length: 15
size: once
V: TRBV7-2
J: TRBJ2-1
CDR3: CASRTGTSEYNEQFF
DNA: TGTGCCAGCAGGACAGGGACTAGCGAGTACAATGAGCAGTTCTTC

D: NA
length: 13
size: NA
V: TRBV5-5
J: TRBJ1-4
CDR3: CASSPVTNEKLFF
DNA: TGTGCCAGCAGCCCGGTTACTAATGAAAAACTGTTTTTT

D: TRBD1
length: 13
size: NA
V: TRBV7-8
J: TRBJ1-2
CDR3: CASSSQGRGGYTF
DNA: TGTGCCAGCAGCTCACAGGGGCGGGGTGGCTACACCTTC

D: NA
length: 12
size: NA
V: TRBV12-3/TRBV12-4
J: TRBJ2-7
CDR3: CASSLALYEQYF
DNA: TGTGCCAGCAGTTTAGCCCTCTACGAGCAGTACTTC

D: NA
length: 15
size: NA
V: TRBV7-8
J: TRBJ2-3
CDR3: CASSPIQGTGDTQYF
DNA: TGTGCCAGCAGCCCCATACAGGGCACAGGAGATACGCAGTATTTT

D: NA
length: 12
size: NA
V: TRBV5-1
J: TRBJ1-6
CDR3: CATRTDNSPLHF
DNA: TGCGCCACCCGGACAGATAATTCACCCCTCCACTTT

D: NA
length: 14
size: once
V: TRBV6-1
J: TRBJ1-5
CDR3: CASSERGLAQPQHF
DNA: TGTGCCAGCAGTGAAAGGGGACTCGCCCAGCCCCAGCATTTT